This T cell receptor beta chain emerged from a study of shared clonotypes between healthy human individuals. On this clone: No antigen is known for it.

The sorted-subset replicate PCRs were given 150 to 200 ng DNA, which is about 29,000 T cell genomes. Libraries were prepared by immunoSEQ multiplex PCR; TCRdb keeps only in-frame clonotypes and omits some of them. The repertoire has some 120,000 clones, about 63% of them found once; the top ten carry roughly a quarter. From germline, CDR1 is SGHDN and CDR2 FVKESK. The CDR3 contains 16 residues. The trim removed 3 bases at V and 6 bases at J, leaving 4 bases unmatched. Study observations and caveats: When naive CD4 clonotypes were compared across a handful of donors, about 4.8% were shared. Estimated richness was generally greater in naive than memory subsets.

V usage is TRBV14 and J usage is TRBJ2-1; TRBD2 aligns across 14 bases. The source of this sequence is a woman in her 30s in good health. Input material: memory CD8+ T cells sorted from blood. The sample's subset: CD45RO+ cells pooled with CCR7-negative TemRA cells. The CDR3 protein is CASSQGLAGVANEQFF. The CDR3 region has the DNA TGTGCCAGCAGCCAGGGACTAGCGGGAGTGGCCAATGAGCAGTTCTTC.